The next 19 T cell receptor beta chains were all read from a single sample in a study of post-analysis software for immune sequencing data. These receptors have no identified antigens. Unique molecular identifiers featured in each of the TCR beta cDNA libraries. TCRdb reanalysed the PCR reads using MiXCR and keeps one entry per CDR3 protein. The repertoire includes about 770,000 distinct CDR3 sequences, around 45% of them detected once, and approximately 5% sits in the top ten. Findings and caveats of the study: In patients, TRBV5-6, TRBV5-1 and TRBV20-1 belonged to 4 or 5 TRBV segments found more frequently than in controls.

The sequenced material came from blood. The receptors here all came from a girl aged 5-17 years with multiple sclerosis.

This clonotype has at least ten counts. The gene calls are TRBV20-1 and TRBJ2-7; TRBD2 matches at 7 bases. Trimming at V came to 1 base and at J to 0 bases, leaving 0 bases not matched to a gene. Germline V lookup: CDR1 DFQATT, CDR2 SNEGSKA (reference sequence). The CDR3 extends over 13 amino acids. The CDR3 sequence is CSARAGGSYEQYF. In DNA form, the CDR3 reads TGCAGTGCTAGAGCGGGAGGCTCCTACGAGCAGTACTTC.

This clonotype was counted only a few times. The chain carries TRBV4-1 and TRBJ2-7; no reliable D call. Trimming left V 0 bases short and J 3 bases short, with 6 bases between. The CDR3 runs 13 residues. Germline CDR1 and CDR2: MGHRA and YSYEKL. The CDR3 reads CASSQEGVYEQYF. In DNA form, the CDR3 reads TGCGCCAGCAGCCAAGAAGGAGTCTACGAGCAGTACTTC.

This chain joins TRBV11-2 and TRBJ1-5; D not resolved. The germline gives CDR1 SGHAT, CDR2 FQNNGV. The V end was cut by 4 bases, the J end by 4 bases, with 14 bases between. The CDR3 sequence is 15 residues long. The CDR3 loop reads CASSSHPANNQPQHF. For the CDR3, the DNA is TGTGCCAGCAGCTCACATCCAGCGAATAATCAGCCCCAGCATTTT.

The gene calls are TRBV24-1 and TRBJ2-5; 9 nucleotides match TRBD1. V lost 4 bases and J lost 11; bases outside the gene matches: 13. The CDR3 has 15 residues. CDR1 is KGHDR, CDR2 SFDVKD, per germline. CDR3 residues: CATSDNRDRDGEQYF. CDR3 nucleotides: TGTGCCACCAGTGACAACCGGGACAGGGATGGGGAGCAGTACTTC.

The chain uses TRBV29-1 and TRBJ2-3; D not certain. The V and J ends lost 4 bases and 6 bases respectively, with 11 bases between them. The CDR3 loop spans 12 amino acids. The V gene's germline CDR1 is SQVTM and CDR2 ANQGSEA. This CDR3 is CSVVRDSDTQYF. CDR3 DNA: TGCAGCGTTGTCCGCGACTCGGATACGCAGTATTTT.

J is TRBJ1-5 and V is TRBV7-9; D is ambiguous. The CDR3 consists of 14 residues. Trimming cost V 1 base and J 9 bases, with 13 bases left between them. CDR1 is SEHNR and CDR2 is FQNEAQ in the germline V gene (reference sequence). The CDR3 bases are TGTGCCAGCAGCTTAGATTTGGGCCCCTGGCCCCAGCATTTT. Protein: CASSLDLGPWPQHF. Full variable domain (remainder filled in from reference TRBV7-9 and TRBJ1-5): DTGVSQNPRHKITKRGQNVTFRCDPISEHNRLYWYRQTLGQGPEFLTYFQNEAQLEKSRLLSDRFSAERPKGSFSTLEIQRTEQGDSAMYLCASSLDLGPWPQHFGDGTRLSIL.

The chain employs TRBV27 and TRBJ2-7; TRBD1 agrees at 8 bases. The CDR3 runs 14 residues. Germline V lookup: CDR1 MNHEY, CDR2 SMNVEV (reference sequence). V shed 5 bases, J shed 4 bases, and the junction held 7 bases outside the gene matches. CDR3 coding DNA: TGTGCCAGCAGTACAGGACAGGGTTTGTACGAGCAGTACTTC. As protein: CASSTGQGLYEQYF.

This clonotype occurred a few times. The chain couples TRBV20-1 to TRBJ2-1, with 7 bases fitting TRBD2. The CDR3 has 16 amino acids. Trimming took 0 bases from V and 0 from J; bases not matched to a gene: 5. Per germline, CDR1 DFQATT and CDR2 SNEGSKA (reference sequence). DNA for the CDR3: TGCAGTGCTAGAGATCTCGGCGGGAGCTCCTACAATGAGCAGTTCTTC. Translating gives CSARDLGGSSYNEQFF.

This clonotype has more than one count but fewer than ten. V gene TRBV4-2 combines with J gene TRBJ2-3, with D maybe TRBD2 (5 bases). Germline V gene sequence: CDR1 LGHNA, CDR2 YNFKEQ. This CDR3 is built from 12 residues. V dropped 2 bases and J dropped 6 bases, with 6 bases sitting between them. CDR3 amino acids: CASSQQRDTQYF. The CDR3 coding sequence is TGTGCCAGCAGCCAACAGCGGGATACGCAGTATTTT.

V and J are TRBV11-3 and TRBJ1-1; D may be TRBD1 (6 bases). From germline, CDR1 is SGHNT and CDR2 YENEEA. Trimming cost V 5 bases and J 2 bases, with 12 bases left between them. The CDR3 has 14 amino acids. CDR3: CASSPYRVNTEAFF. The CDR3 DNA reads TGTGCCAGCAGCCCTTACAGGGTTAACACTGAAGCTTTCTTT.

The chain's CDR3 is CSVEGAGGGGKLFF. CDR3 DNA: TGCAGCGTTGAAGGGGCAGGTGGAGGTGGGAAACTGTTTTTT. This chain uses TRBV29-1 with TRBJ1-4, with D hard to call. CDR1 is SQVTM, CDR2 ANQGSEA, per germline. V dropped 1 base and J dropped 11 bases, with 17 bases sitting between them. This CDR3 contains 14 residues. Looking up the rest from reference TRBV29-1 and TRBJ1-4 gives the full variable domain: SAVISQKPSRDICQRGTSLTIQCQVDSQVTMMFWYRQQPGQSLTLIATANQGSEATYESGFVIDKFPISRPNLTFSTLTVSNMSPEDSSIYLCSVEGAGGGGKLFFGSGTQLSVL.

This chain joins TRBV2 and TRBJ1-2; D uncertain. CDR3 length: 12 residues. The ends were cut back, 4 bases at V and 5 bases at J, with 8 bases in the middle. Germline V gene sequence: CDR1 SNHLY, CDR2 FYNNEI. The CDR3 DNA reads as TGTGCCAGCAGTGTGCTGGGGTATGGCTACACCTTC. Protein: CASSVLGYGYTF.

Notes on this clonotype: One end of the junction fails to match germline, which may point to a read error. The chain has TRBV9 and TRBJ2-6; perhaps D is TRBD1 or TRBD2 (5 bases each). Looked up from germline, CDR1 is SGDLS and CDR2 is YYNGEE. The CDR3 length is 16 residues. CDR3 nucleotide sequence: TGTGCCAGCAGCGGGAGGACAACCTCTGGGGCCAACGTCCTGGCTTTC. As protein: CASSGRTTSGANVLAF.

Here the CDR3 DNA reads TGTGCCAGCAGCCAAGAGGTGGACAGCGAAGCTTTCTTT. Its translation is CASSQEVDSEAFF. The rearrangement joins TRBV4-2 to TRBJ1-1; perhaps TRBD1 as D (6 bases). CDR3 size: 13 residues. Germline CDR1 LGHNA, CDR2 YNFKEQ. V lost 0 bases, J lost 8 bases, and 10 bases lay in between.

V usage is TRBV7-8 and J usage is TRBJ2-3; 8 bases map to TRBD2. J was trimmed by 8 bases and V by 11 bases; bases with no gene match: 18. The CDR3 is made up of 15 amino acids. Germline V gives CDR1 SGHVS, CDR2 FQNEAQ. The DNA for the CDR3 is TGTGCCTCCTCAGGGAGAGCGGGAGAGGCCGCTACGCAGTATTTT. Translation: CASSGRAGEAATQYF.

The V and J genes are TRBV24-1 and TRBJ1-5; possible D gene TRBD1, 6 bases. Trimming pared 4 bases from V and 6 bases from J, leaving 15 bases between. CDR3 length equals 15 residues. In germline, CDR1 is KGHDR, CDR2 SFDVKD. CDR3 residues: CATSDEQGNGQPQHF. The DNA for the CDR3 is TGTGCCACCAGTGACGAACAGGGTAACGGTCAGCCCCAGCATTTT.

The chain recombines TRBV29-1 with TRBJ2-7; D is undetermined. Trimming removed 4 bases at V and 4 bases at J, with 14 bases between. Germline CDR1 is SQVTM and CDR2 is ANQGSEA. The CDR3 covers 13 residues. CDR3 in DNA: TGCAGCGTTGGCCTAGGGTTGGATTACGAGCAGTACTTC. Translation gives CSVGLGLDYEQYF.

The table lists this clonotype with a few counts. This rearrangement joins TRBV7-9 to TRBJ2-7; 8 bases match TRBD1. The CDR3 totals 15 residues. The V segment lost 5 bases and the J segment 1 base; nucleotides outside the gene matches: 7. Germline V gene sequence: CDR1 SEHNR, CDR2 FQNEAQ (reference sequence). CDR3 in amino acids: CASSLTGARSYEQYF. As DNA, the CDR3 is TGTGCCAGCAGCCTGACAGGGGCGAGGTCCTACGAGCAGTACTTC.

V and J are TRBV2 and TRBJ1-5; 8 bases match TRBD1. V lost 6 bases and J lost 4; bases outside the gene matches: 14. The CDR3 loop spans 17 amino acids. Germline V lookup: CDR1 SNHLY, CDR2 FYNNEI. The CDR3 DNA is TGTGCCAGCAGCCGATTTGGGCTGGACAGGGTTAATCAGCCCCAGCATTTT. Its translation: CASSRFGLDRVNQPQHF.